A single sample is the source of the 17 T cell receptor beta chains below, sequenced in a study of blood T cell repertoires in COVID-19. Generated by immunoSEQ multiplex PCR, the TCRdb table keeps only in-frame clones and is missing some. The sample has approximately 250,000 clones; approximately 86% are singletons. Material for sequencing was peripheral blood. These receptors were collected from a man aged 40-49 years with active or convalescent COVID-19.

The V gene is TRBV12-5, the J gene TRBJ2-7; TRBD1 might be the D (5 bases). Between the trimmed V and J ends, which lost 7 bases and 3 bases, there was a span of 16 bases. CDR3 size: 14 residues. Per germline, CDR1 LGHNT and CDR2 FRNRAP. The CDR3, as DNA: TGTGCTAGTGCCTCAACACCAGGGAACTACGAGCAGTACTTC. Its protein product is CASASTPGNYEQYF.

This chain connects TRBV6-2 or TRBV6-3 to TRBJ1-2, with a possible D match to TRBD1 (5 bases). The CDR3 sequence is 14 residues long. Germline V gives CDR1 MNHEY, CDR2 SVGEGT. The ends were cut back, 2 bases at V and 7 bases at J, with 14 bases in the middle. The CDR3 loop reads CASSYIGVPLGYTF. In DNA, the CDR3 is TGTGCCAGCAGTTACATAGGGGTCCCCCTTGGCTACACCTTC.

The chain uses TRBV12-3 or TRBV12-4 and TRBJ2-7, with D perhaps matching TRBD1 (5 bases). The V gene lost 3 bases and the J gene lost 10 bases, with 16 bases spanning the gap. The CDR3 loop spans 13 amino acids. CDR3 sequence: CASSFFEETDQYF. DNA for the CDR3: TGTGCCAGCAGTTTTTTTGAGGAGACAGATCAGTACTTC.

The V and J genes are TRBV19 and TRBJ2-1, with 11 bases fitting TRBD2. Trimming at V came to 4 bases and at J to 10 bases, leaving 9 bases not matched to a gene. Germline CDR1 is LNHDA and CDR2 is SQIVND (reference sequence). The CDR3 runs 15 residues. In DNA, the CDR3 is TGTGCCAGTAGTACCGGAACTAGCGGGAGAGAGGAGCAGTTCTTC. It yields the protein CASSTGTSGREEQFF.

The V gene is TRBV29-1, the J gene TRBJ2-7; a possible D gene is TRBD1 (7 bases). CDR3 length: 14 residues. V was cut by 2 bases and J by 3 bases, with 14 bases left in between. Germline-derived CDR1 and CDR2 are SQVTM and ANQGSEA. CDR3: CSVEKTGRIYEQYF. CDR3 in DNA: TGCAGCGTTGAAAAGACAGGGAGGATCTACGAGCAGTACTTC.

The V gene is TRBV2, the J gene TRBJ1-1; weak D call: TRBD1 (5 bases). The CDR3 length is 14 residues. CDR1 SNHLY and CDR2 FYNNEI come from the germline V gene. Trimming removed 1 base from V and 2 bases from J, with 8 bases in between. The DNA of the CDR3 is TGTGCCAGCAGTGAAGGGGGCAGAAACACTGAAGCTTTCTTT. Encoded protein: CASSEGGRNTEAFF.

This chain connects TRBV4-1 to TRBJ1-2, with D perhaps matching TRBD1 (5 bases). CDR3 length: 13 residues. V dropped 4 bases and J dropped 2 bases, with 8 bases sitting between them. In germline, CDR1 is MGHRA, CDR2 YSYEKL. CDR3 DNA sequence: TGCGCCAGCAGCCTCGACAGCAACTATGGCTACACCTTC. It yields the protein CASSLDSNYGYTF.

This clone was detected only a few times. The chain carries TRBV4-1 and TRBJ1-6; no reliable D call. There are 15 residues in the CDR3. Trimming took 5 bases from V and 7 from J, leaving 15 bases between them. In germline, CDR1 is MGHRA, CDR2 YSYEKL. CDR3 sequence reads: CASSSTGVQNSPLHF. CDR3 sequence (DNA): TGCGCCAGCAGCTCAACCGGGGTCCAAAATTCACCCCTCCACTTT.

The CDR3 here is CASGHQASYGYTF. The CDR3 DNA reads TGTGCCAGCGGGCACCAGGCATCCTATGGCTACACCTTC. J is TRBJ1-2 and V is TRBV3-1 (or the pseudogene TRBV3-2); D is unclear. CDR1 and CDR2 (germline): LGHDT, YNNKEL (reference sequence). The CDR3 consists of 13 residues. V gave up 8 bases and J gave up 4 bases, with 14 bases separating them.

The rearrangement links TRBV30 to TRBJ2-1; D unresolved. The germline V gene encodes CDR1 GTSNPN and CDR2 SVGIG (reference sequence). The CDR3 runs to 10 residues. Trimming took 5 bases from V and 5 from J, leaving 4 bases between them. CDR3 coding DNA: TGTGCCTGGGGCAACAATGAGCAGTTCTTC. Protein product: CAWGNNEQFF.

This clone was seen only once. CDR3 sequence reads: CASRRTGVERWGYGYTF. CDR3 sequence (DNA): TGTGCCAGCAGACGTACAGGGGTAGAAAGATGGGGCTATGGCTACACCTTC. The rearrangement joins TRBV16 to TRBJ1-2, with 7 bases aligning to TRBD1. The CDR3 totals 17 residues. CDR1 is KGHSY, CDR2 FQNENV, per germline. Unmatched junction bases numbered 17, after V lost 6 bases and J lost 4 bases.

The chain has TRBV4-2 and TRBJ2-6; TRBD1 matches at 7 bases. Germline CDR1 and CDR2: LGHNA and YNFKEQ. J was trimmed by 2 bases and V by 0 bases; bases with no gene match: 1. The CDR3 is made up of 16 amino acids. This CDR3 reads CASSQDQGAGANVLTF. CDR3 nucleotides: TGTGCCAGCAGCCAAGATCAGGGGGCTGGGGCCAACGTCCTGACTTTC.

The genes are TRBV19 and TRBJ2-3; 10 nucleotides line up with TRBD1. CDR1 and CDR2 (germline): LNHDA, SQIVND (reference sequence). This CDR3 is 16 amino acids long. With 10 bases clipped from V and 2 bases from J, the junction kept 12 bases outside the gene matches. In DNA form, the CDR3 reads TGTGCCACCCCAACCTCGACAGGGGGCTACACAGATACGCAGTATTTT. Translating gives CATPTSTGGYTDTQYF.

The gene calls are TRBV19 and TRBJ2-3, with D possibly being TRBD2 (5 bases). The CDR3 runs to 14 residues. The V end was cut by 7 bases, the J end by 2 bases, with 13 bases between. CDR1 LNHDA and CDR2 SQIVND come from the germline V gene (reference sequence). CDR3 loop: CASKRTDNTDTQYF. The DNA for the CDR3 is TGTGCCAGTAAGCGGACTGACAACACAGATACGCAGTATTTT.

V is TRBV5-1 and J is TRBJ1-4; 11 nucleotides agree with TRBD1. CDR1 SGHRS and CDR2 YFSETQ come from the germline V gene. The V and J ends lost 4 bases and 6 bases, in that order; junction bases with no gene match: 8. This CDR3 has 16 amino acids. The DNA for the CDR3 is TGCGCCAGCAGCCGGACAGGGGGCGGCGGTGATGAAAAACTGTTTTTT. It specifies CASSRTGGGGDEKLFF.

The chain recombines TRBV5-1 with TRBJ1-1, with 10 positions matching TRBD1. CDR3 length: 13 amino acids. Germline CDR1 reads SGHRS; CDR2 reads YFSETQ. V was pared by 8 bases and J by 5 bases, with 6 bases of the junction left unmatched. The CDR3 region is CASRLGQGTEAFF. In DNA form, the CDR3 reads TGCGCCAGTCGATTGGGACAGGGGACTGAAGCTTTCTTT.

As DNA, the CDR3 is TGTGCCAGCAGCTTAGGTTATCTAGGGACTAGCTCACCTGCAGATACGCAGTATTTT. This sequence encodes CASSLGYLGTSSPADTQYF. The gene calls are TRBV7-9 and TRBJ2-3; 9 bases align to TRBD2. Germline V lookup: CDR1 SEHNR, CDR2 FQNEAQ (reference sequence). The CDR3 contains 19 residues. After removal of 1 base from V and 4 bases from J, the junction contained 15 bases not matched to a gene.